A selection of T cell receptor beta chains follows, all from one sample in a study of cytomegalovirus exposure and HLA in healthy donors. The protocol was immunoSEQ multiplex PCR, while the TCRdb copy is restricted to in-frame clones and leaves out a portion. Of about 140,000 clones listed, about 80% are singletons. The material sequenced was PBMCs. The receptors derive from a man aged 35-49 years in good health and CMV-seronegative. The CDR3 runs from the conserved cysteine through the conserved F or W. A D gene is named only where the DNA matches it firmly. Clone size appears in some rows only: once, few, many, or a class for an expanded clone.

CDR3aa,j_gene,v_gene,d_gene,abundance
CASSLDRGQAFF,TRBJ1-1,TRBV5-1,TRBD1,NA
CASSPGGQETQYF,TRBJ2-5,TRBV9,TRBD2,NA
CASSLVQGGVTEAFF,TRBJ1-1,TRBV11-2,NA,NA
CASSKGTGGSYEQYF,TRBJ2-7,TRBV7-3,TRBD1,NA
CASSYGGQVYGYTF,TRBJ1-2,TRBV6-5,TRBD1,NA
CASSATTGGPQQYF,TRBJ2-7,TRBV27,TRBD1,NA
CAISEKGTSGGSTDTQYF,TRBJ2-3,TRBV10-3,TRBD2,NA
CASSSMERHEQYF,TRBJ2-7,TRBV19,NA,NA
CASSMKGLTSTDTQYF,TRBJ2-3,TRBV19,NA,NA
CASSYLAGGPDTDTQYF,TRBJ2-3,TRBV7-9,TRBD2,few
CASSSGEGYTF,TRBJ1-2,TRBV7-9,NA,few
CASSLARTGEQPQHF,TRBJ1-5,TRBV7-9,TRBD1,few
CASSRPGGYYEQYF,TRBJ2-7,TRBV6-5,TRBD2,NA
CASSPDRATYEQYF,TRBJ2-7,TRBV7-2,TRBD1,NA
CASSYGEDEAFF,TRBJ1-1,TRBV18,NA,NA
CASSYGTRSYEQYF,TRBJ2-7,TRBV6-5,TRBD2,few
CASSLAQAPNSPLHF,TRBJ1-6,TRBV7-9,NA,NA
CSPPYTDTQYF,TRBJ2-3,TRBV20-1,NA,NA
CASSLGPLEGYGYTF,TRBJ1-2,TRBV7-2,NA,NA
CASKETAPFGTEAFF,TRBJ1-1,TRBV28,NA,few
CASSGAGGRSYEQYF,TRBJ2-7,TRBV10-2,TRBD2,NA
CASSIRETQYF,TRBJ2-5,TRBV19,NA,NA
CACFKTGGSYEQYF,NA,TRBV30,TRBD2,NA
CASSRVGTSGGRRDEQFF,TRBJ2-1,TRBV5-1,TRBD2,NA
CASSLALFSVHEQYF,NA,TRBV7-2,NA,NA
CASYFGYGYTF,TRBJ1-2,TRBV6-1,NA,NA
CASSLVTAEAFF,TRBJ1-1,TRBV5-8,NA,NA
CASSQDGLAGTSTDTQYF,TRBJ2-3,TRBV4-2,TRBD2,few
CASSLSRGGGNEQFF,TRBJ2-1,TRBV27,TRBD1,NA
CASSVVVGGTYNEQFF,TRBJ2-1,TRBV9,TRBD2,NA